Following are 25 T cell receptor beta chains from one sample sequenced in a study of cytomegalovirus exposure and HLA in healthy donors. The PCR used 60 Vbeta and 13 Jbeta primers. Here immunoSEQ multiplex PCR was the method, and the copy in TCRdb shows in-frame clones only, minus some. The sample has about 64,000 clones. Sequencing was carried out using PBMCs. These TCRs come from a woman younger than 30 in good health and CMV-seronegative.

The chain combines TRBV19 with TRBJ1-2, with TRBD1 as a possible D gene (5 bases). CDR1 and CDR2 (germline): LNHDA, SQIVND (reference sequence). This CDR3 is 15 amino acids long. V shed 8 bases and J shed 2 bases, with 18 bases lying between them. The CDR3 DNA sequence: TGTGCCAGTCTGGCCTACCGGGGGTCCAACTATGGCTACACCTTC. As protein: CASLAYRGSNYGYTF.

This rearrangement joins TRBV9 to TRBJ2-7; tentative D call: TRBD2 (6 bases). Trimming cost V 0 bases and J 5 bases, with 12 bases left between them. CDR3 length: 14 residues. In germline, CDR1 is SGDLS, CDR2 YYNGEE. DNA of the CDR3: TGTGCCAGCAGCGTAGAGGGCCCGGGGGACGAGCAGTACTTC. Translating gives CASSVEGPGDEQYF.

The chain employs TRBV5-1 and TRBJ2-2; no clear D. Germline V CDR1 and CDR2: SGHRS, YFSETQ. The CDR3 extends over 14 amino acids. Between the trimmed V and J ends, which lost 0 bases and 7 bases, there was a span of 10 bases. CDR3 in amino acids: CASSLGHLNGELFF. In DNA, the CDR3 is TGCGCCAGCAGCTTGGGACATCTCAACGGGGAGCTGTTTTTT.

The V gene is TRBV5-4, the J gene TRBJ1-2; 10 bases line up with TRBD1. V shed 4 bases, J shed 0 bases, and the junction held 3 bases outside the gene matches. The CDR3 covers 15 residues. CDR1 and CDR2 (germline): SGHNT, YYREEE (reference sequence). CDR3 bases: TGTGCCAGCAGCCTCGGGACAGGGGCTAACTATGGCTACACCTTC. Protein: CASSLGTGANYGYTF.

The rearrangement uses TRBV6-5 and TRBJ1-2, with D possibly being TRBD1 (5 bases). The V end was cut by 2 bases, the J end by 11 bases, with 12 bases between. From germline, CDR1 is MNHEY and CDR2 SVGAGI. The CDR3 consists of 12 residues. The CDR3 is CASSYMGGEYTF. The CDR3 coding sequence is TGTGCCAGCAGTTACATGGGAGGGGAATACACCTTC.

The chain links TRBV5-8 to TRBJ1-2, with 7 bases identical to TRBD1. Germline CDR1 reads SGHTS; CDR2 reads YDEGEE. The CDR3 totals 15 residues. Trimming cost V 3 bases and J 0 bases; bases outside gene matches: 5. Here the CDR3 reads CASSYHRGSNYGYTF. CDR3 in DNA: TGTGCCAGCAGCTACCACAGGGGATCTAACTATGGCTACACCTTC.

This rearrangement joins TRBV6-6 to TRBJ2-7; 9 bases are shared with TRBD1. The junction had 9 bases not matched to a gene; V was cut back by 7 bases and J by 2 bases. Looked up from germline, CDR1 is MNHNY and CDR2 is SVGAGI (reference sequence). This CDR3 region has 15 residues. This CDR3 is CASTRQGGTPYEQYF. CDR3 in DNA: TGTGCCAGCACCAGACAGGGGGGAACTCCCTACGAGCAGTACTTC.

The chain carries TRBV15 and TRBJ1-1; the D gene is possibly TRBD1 (5 bases). V shed 0 bases and J shed 1 base, with 9 bases lying between them. Germline loops: CDR1 LNHNV, CDR2 YYDKDF (reference sequence). The CDR3 loop spans 15 amino acids. The CDR3 reads CATSRDQGANTEAFF. In DNA form, the CDR3 reads TGTGCCACCAGCAGAGATCAGGGCGCGAACACTGAAGCTTTCTTT.

The V gene is TRBV29-1, the J gene TRBJ1-2, with TRBD1 matching 10 bases. Germline CDR1 and CDR2: SQVTM and ANQGSEA. This CDR3 contains 18 residues. V was clipped by 0 bases and J by 3 bases; unmatched bases: 13. CDR3 DNA sequence: TGCAGCGTTGAAGATACCGGACAGGGGGAAGAGGATGACTATGGCTACACCTTC. The encoded protein is CSVEDTGQGEEDDYGYTF.

The rearrangement links TRBV6-5 to TRBJ1-2; D is possibly TRBD1 (6 bases). The CDR3 is 12 residues long. Trimming removed 4 bases from V and 8 bases from J, with 11 bases in between. Per germline, CDR1 MNHEY and CDR2 SVGAGI. For the CDR3, the DNA is TGTGCCAGCAGTTCAGGGGTTGTAGGCTACACCTTC. Its translation is CASSSGVVGYTF.

The gene calls are TRBV6-1 and TRBJ2-5; the D gene is possibly TRBD2 (6 bases). CDR3 length: 14 residues. V lost 0 bases, J lost 5 bases, and 10 bases lay in between. Germline V gives CDR1 MNHNS, CDR2 SASEGT. The CDR3 region has the DNA TGTGCCAGCAGTGAAGCAGGAGGGTGGGAGACCCAGTACTTC. Translating gives CASSEAGGWETQYF.

The rearrangement uses TRBV6-4 and TRBJ2-1; TRBD1 might be the D (6 bases). Germline V gives CDR1 MRHNA, CDR2 SNTAGT. Trimming cost V 0 bases and J 4 bases, with 10 bases left between them. The CDR3 covers 15 residues. CDR3 region: CASSDSGGEYNEQFF. The CDR3 nucleotides are TGTGCCAGCAGTGACTCTGGGGGCGAGTACAATGAGCAGTTCTTC.

The chain combines TRBV6-1 with TRBJ2-7; D gene uncertain. The V end lost 8 bases, the J end lost 0 bases, and 14 bases lay between the germline ends. Germline CDR1 MNHNS, CDR2 SASEGT. The CDR3 length is 14 residues. As DNA, the CDR3 is TGTGCCAGCGGCACAATTTACAGCTCCTACGAGCAGTACTTC. Translated, it gives CASGTIYSSYEQYF.

The chain links TRBV5-6 to TRBJ2-5; TRBD1 aligns across 7 bases. The V segment lost 5 bases and the J segment 4 bases; nucleotides outside the gene matches: 5. This CDR3 has 13 residues. Germline assignment: CDR1 SGHDT and CDR2 YYEEEE. CDR3 amino acids: CASRTGLVETQYF. The CDR3, as DNA: TGTGCCAGCAGGACAGGGCTGGTAGAGACCCAGTACTTC.

This chain connects TRBV9 to TRBJ1-1, with a weak D call TRBD1 (5 bases). Trimming left V 4 bases short and J 4 bases short, with 14 bases between. Germline CDR1 and CDR2: SGDLS and YYNGEE. This CDR3 is built from 14 residues. The chain's CDR3 is CASSSGSGVTEAFF. The CDR3 DNA follows: TGTGCCAGCAGCAGCGGGTCGGGGGTCACTGAAGCTTTCTTT.

The chain combines TRBV11-3 with TRBJ2-1; D unresolved. In germline, CDR1 is SGHNT, CDR2 YENEEA. This CDR3 region has 12 residues. V was shortened by 0 bases and J by 7 bases, with 4 bases between the two germline ends. The CDR3: CASSLDPNEQFF. The CDR3 bases are TGTGCCAGCAGCTTAGATCCTAATGAGCAGTTCTTC.

CDR3 coding DNA: TGTGCCAGCTCACCACCGCAGGAAGGCCACACCATATATTTT. It yields the protein CASSPPQEGHTIYF. The J gene is TRBJ1-3, the V gene TRBV18, with D uncertain. Germline-derived CDR1 and CDR2 are KGHSH and LQKENI. The CDR3 sequence is 14 residues long. V was clipped by 0 bases and J by 8 bases, with 11 bases between them. The whole variable domain, filled in from reference TRBV18 and TRBJ1-3, reads NAGVMQNPRHLVRRRGQEARLRCSPMKGHSHVYWYRQLPEEGLKFMVYLQKENIIDESGMPKERFSAEFPKEGPSILRIQQVVRGDSAAYFCASSPPQEGHTIYFGEGSWLTVV.

The chain uses TRBV6-1 and TRBJ2-5; the match to TRBD2 covers 8 bases. CDR1 and CDR2 from the germline V gene are MNHNS and SASEGT. The CDR3 spans 15 residues. The trim removed 4 bases at V and 4 bases at J, leaving 8 bases unmatched. The CDR3 spells CASSGIAGSSETQYF. DNA for the CDR3: TGTGCCAGCAGTGGTATAGCGGGGAGTTCAGAGACCCAGTACTTC.

The gene calls are TRBV5-6 and TRBJ1-4, with no clear D. CDR1 is SGHDT, CDR2 YYEEEE, per germline. This CDR3 contains 17 residues. V dropped 0 bases and J dropped 0 bases, with 12 bases sitting between them. CDR3 region: CASSLVGVGSTNEKLFF. The CDR3 region has the DNA TGTGCCAGCAGCTTGGTAGGAGTCGGATCAACTAATGAAAAACTGTTTTTT.

The gene calls are TRBV9 and TRBJ1-2; 7 bases line up with TRBD1. CDR3 length: 13 amino acids. CDR1 is SGDLS and CDR2 is YYNGEE in the germline V gene. Losses at the gene ends were 3 bases for V and 3 bases for J; bases not matched to a gene: 2. DNA of the CDR3: TGTGCCAGCAGCGCCCAGGGGGACTATGGCTACACCTTC. It specifies CASSAQGDYGYTF. Drawing the rest from reference TRBV9 and TRBJ1-2, the complete variable domain is DSGVTQTPKHLITATGQRVTLRCSPRSGDLSVYWYQQSLDQGLQFLIQYYNGEERAKGNILERFSAQQFPDLHSELNLSSLELGDSALYFCASSAQGDYGYTFGSGTRLTVV.

The chain couples TRBV29-1 to TRBJ2-2, with 8 bases matching TRBD1. This CDR3 region has 13 residues. Germline loops: CDR1 SQVTM, CDR2 ANQGSEA. Germline trimming cut 8 bases from V and 3 bases from J; bases unmatched to any gene: 5. Here the CDR3 reads CSQKTGDTGELFF. CDR3 coding DNA: TGCAGCCAGAAGACAGGGGACACCGGGGAGCTGTTTTTT.

This chain uses TRBV5-1 with TRBJ2-7, with 14 nucleotides matching TRBD2. The CDR3 consists of 16 residues. Germline V gene lookup returns CDR1 SGHRS and CDR2 YFSETQ. J was trimmed by 7 bases and V by 4 bases; bases with no gene match: 10. CDR3 region: CASSRGLAGAWGEQYF. CDR3 bases: TGCGCCAGCAGCCGGGGACTAGCGGGGGCCTGGGGAGAGCAGTACTTC.

This rearrangement joins TRBV19 to TRBJ1-1, with 10 nucleotides matching TRBD1. The CDR3 totals 15 residues. CDR1 LNHDA and CDR2 SQIVND come from the germline V gene (reference sequence). With 6 bases clipped from V and 8 bases from J, the junction kept 12 bases outside the gene matches. The CDR3 nucleotides are TGTGCCAGTAGCTCCAGACAGGGGGCGAAGAGAGAAGCTTTCTTT. Its protein is CASSSRQGAKREAFF.

The V call is TRBV4-1, the J call TRBJ2-1; D call uncertain. Trimming removed 0 bases from V and 10 bases from J, with 10 bases in between. The CDR3 has 13 residues. Germline V gives CDR1 MGHRA, CDR2 YSYEKL. The CDR3 DNA reads TGCGCCAGCAGCCAAGATCCCCGTACAGAGCAGTTCTTC. Protein sequence: CASSQDPRTEQFF.

J is TRBJ1-5 and V is TRBV27; 7 bases line up with TRBD1. The CDR3 spans 16 residues. With 5 bases clipped from V and 2 bases from J, the junction kept 9 bases outside the gene matches. CDR1 is MNHEY and CDR2 is SMNVEV in the germline V gene (reference sequence). CDR3 protein: CASSRTGDVGNQPQHF. The CDR3 DNA sequence: TGTGCCAGCAGTCGTACAGGGGATGTCGGCAATCAGCCCCAGCATTTT.